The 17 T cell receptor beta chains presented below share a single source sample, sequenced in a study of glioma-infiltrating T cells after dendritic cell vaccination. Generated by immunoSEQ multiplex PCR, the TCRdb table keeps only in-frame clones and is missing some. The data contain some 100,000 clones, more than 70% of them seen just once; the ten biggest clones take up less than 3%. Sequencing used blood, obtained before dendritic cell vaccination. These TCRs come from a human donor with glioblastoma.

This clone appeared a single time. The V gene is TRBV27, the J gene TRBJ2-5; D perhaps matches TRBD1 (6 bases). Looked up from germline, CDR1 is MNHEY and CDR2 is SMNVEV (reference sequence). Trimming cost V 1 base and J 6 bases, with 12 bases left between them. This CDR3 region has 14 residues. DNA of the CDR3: TGTGCCAGCAGTTTATTCAACCAGGGGCAGACCCAGTACTTC. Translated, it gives CASSLFNQGQTQYF.

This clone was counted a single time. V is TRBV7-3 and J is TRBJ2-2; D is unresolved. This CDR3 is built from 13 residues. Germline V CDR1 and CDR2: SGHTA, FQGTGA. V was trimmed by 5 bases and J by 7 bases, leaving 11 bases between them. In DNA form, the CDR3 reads TGTGCCAGCAGCCCACCCGGCGGCGGGGAGCTGTTTTTT. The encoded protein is CASSPPGGGELFF.

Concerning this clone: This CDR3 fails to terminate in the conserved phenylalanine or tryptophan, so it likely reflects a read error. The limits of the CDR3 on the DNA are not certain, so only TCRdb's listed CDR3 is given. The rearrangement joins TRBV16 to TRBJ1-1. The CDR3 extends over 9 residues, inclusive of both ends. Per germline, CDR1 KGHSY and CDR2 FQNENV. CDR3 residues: CASRIRARG.

CDR3 coding DNA: TGTGCCAGCAGTACACAGGGTATCGGCCAGCCCCAGCATTTT. It is translated as CASSTQGIGQPQHF. The chain has TRBV6-6 and TRBJ1-5, with a tentative D call TRBD1 (6 bases). CDR1 is MNHNY, CDR2 SVGAGI, per germline (reference sequence). V gave up 5 bases and J gave up 7 bases, with 15 bases separating them. The CDR3 is 14 residues long.

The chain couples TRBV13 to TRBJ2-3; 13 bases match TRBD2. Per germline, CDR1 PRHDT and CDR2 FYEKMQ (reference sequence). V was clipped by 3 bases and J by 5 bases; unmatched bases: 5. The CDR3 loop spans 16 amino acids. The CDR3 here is CASSFGLAGVIDTQYF. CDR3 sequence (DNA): TGTGCCAGCAGCTTCGGACTAGCGGGGGTTATAGATACGCAGTATTTT.

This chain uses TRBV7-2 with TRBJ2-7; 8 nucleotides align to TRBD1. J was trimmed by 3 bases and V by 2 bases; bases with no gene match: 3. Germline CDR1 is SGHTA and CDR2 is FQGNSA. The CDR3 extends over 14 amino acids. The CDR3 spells CASSLHGQGYEQYF. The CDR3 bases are TGTGCCAGCAGCTTACATGGACAGGGCTACGAGCAGTACTTC.

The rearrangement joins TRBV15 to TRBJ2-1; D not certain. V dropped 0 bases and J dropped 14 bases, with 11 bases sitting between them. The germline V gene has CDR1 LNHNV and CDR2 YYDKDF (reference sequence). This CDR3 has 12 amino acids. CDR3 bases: TGTGCCACCAGCAGAGACCCAAGCGAAAAGTTCTTC. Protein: CATSRDPSEKFF. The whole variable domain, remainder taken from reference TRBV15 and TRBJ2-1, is DAMVIQNPRYQVTQFGKPVTLSCSQTLNHNVMYWYQQKSSQAPKLLFHYYDKDFNNEADTPDNFQSRRPNTSFCFLDIRSPGLGDTAMYLCATSRDPSEKFFGPGTRLTVL.

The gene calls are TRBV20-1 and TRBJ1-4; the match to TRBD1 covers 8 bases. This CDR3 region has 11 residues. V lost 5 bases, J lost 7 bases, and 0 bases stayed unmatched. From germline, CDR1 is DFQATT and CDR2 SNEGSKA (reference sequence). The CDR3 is CSADRGEKLFF. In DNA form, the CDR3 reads TGCAGTGCTGACAGGGGTGAAAAACTGTTTTTT.

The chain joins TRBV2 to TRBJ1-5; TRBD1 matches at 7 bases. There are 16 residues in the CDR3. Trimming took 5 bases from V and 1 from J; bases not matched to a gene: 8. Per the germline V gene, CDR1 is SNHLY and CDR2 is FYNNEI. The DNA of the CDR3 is TGTGCCAGCAGTAAAGACAGGGCCGCAAGCAATCAGCCCCAGCATTTT. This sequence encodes CASSKDRAASNQPQHF. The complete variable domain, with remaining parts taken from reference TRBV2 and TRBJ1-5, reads EPEVTQTPSHQVTQMGQEVILRCVPISNHLYFYWYRQILGQKVEFLVSFYNNEISEKSEIFDDQFSVERPDGSNFTLKIRSTKLEDSAMYFCASSKDRAASNQPQHFGDGTRLSIL.

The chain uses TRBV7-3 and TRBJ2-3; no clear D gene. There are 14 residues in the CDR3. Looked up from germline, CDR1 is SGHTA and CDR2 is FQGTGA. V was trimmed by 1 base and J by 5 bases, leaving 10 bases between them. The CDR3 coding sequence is TGTGCCAGCAGCTTAAATCCGGCGGTAGATACGCAGTATTTT. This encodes CASSLNPAVDTQYF. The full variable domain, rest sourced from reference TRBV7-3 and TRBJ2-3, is GAGVSQTPSNKVTEKGKYVELRCDPISGHTALYWYRQSLGQGPEFLIYFQGTGAADDSGLPNDRFFAVRPEGSVSTLKIQRTERGDSAVYLCASSLNPAVDTQYFGPGTRLTVL.

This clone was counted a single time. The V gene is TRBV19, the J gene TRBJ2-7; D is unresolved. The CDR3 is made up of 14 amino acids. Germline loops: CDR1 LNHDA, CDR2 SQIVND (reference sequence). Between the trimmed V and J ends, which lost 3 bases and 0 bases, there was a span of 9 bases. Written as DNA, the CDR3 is TGTGCCAGTAGTATTAATCCCAGCTCCTACGAGCAGTACTTC. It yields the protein CASSINPSSYEQYF.

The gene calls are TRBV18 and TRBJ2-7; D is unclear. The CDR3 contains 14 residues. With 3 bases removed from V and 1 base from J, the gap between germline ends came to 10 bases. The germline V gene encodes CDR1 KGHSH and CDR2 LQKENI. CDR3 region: CASSPSESSYEQYF. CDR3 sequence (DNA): TGTGCCAGCTCACCGAGTGAGTCTTCCTACGAGCAGTACTTC.

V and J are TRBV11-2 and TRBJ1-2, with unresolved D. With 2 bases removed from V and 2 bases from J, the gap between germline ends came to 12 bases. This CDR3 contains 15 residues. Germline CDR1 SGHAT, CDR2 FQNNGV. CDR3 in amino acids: CASSLRPRFNYGYTF. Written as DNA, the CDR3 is TGTGCCAGCAGCTTACGACCTAGGTTCAACTATGGCTACACCTTC.

The CDR3 sequence is CASSPSGYSPVGYTF. The CDR3, as DNA: TGTGCCAGCAGCCCATCGGGATATAGCCCGGTTGGCTACACCTTC. The genes are TRBV9 and TRBJ1-2; D gene unclear. This CDR3 has 15 amino acids. V shed 4 bases and J shed 7 bases, with 20 bases lying between them. Germline lookup yields CDR1 SGDLS and CDR2 YYNGEE.

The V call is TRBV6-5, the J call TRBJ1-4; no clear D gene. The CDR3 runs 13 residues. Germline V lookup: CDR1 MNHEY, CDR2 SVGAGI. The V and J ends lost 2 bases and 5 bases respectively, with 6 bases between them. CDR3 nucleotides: TGTGCCAGCAGTTACCAGAAGAATGAAAAACTGTTTTTT. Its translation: CASSYQKNEKLFF.

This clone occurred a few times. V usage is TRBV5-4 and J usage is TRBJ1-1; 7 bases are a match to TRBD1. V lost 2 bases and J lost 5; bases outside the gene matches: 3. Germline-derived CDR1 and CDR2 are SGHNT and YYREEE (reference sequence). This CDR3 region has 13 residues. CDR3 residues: CASSLLDRTEAFF. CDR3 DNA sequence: TGTGCCAGCAGCTTACTGGACAGGACTGAAGCTTTCTTT.

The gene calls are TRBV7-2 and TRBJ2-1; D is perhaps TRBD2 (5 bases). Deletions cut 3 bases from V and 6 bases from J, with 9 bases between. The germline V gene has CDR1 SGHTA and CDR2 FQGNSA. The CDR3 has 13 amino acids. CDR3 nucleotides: TGTGCCAGCAGCTTCACTAGGGCCAATGAGCAGTTCTTC. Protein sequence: CASSFTRANEQFF.